The 16 T cell receptor beta chains presented below share a single source sample, sequenced in a study of T-cell reconstitution after alpha-beta-depleted transplantation in children. Unique molecular identifiers featured in how the TCRbeta library was prepared. TCRdb ran MiXCR on the PCR reads and lists one entry per CDR3 protein. The data hold about 980,000 distinct CDR3 sequences, with 25% to 30% observed a single time. Source: PBMCs, mostly from graft donor cells, taken 360 days after TCRalphabeta/CD19-depleted stem cell transplant. All receptors come from a boy under two years old who had a stem cell transplant for SCID, so the T cells may come from the graft donor.

The rearrangement links TRBV7-9 to TRBJ2-2; D remains unclear. The CDR3 length is 16 residues. Trimming left V 2 bases short and J 0 bases short, with 10 bases between. Germline V lookup: CDR1 SEHNR, CDR2 FQNEAQ (reference sequence). CDR3 nucleotides: TGTGCCAGCAGCTTACTGCCACCGACGAACACCGGGGAGCTGTTTTTT. The encoded protein is CASSLLPPTNTGELFF.

This rearrangement joins TRBV5-5 to TRBJ2-7; the D gene is possibly TRBD2 (6 bases). Trimming pared 1 base from V and 1 base from J, leaving 15 bases between. This CDR3 is built from 16 residues. Germline CDR1 SGHKS, CDR2 YYEKEE (reference sequence). This chain's CDR3 is CASSLRSSGRSYEQYF. Here the CDR3 DNA reads TGTGCCAGCAGCTTGAGGAGTAGCGGCCGATCCTACGAGCAGTACTTC.

The chain uses TRBV5-1 and TRBJ1-1, with D possibly being TRBD1 (6 bases). The CDR3 contains 17 residues. Germline V lookup: CDR1 SGHRS, CDR2 YFSETQ. V lost 1 base and J 4 bases, leaving 20 bases between the germline ends. The CDR3 DNA follows: TGCGCCAGCAGCTTGAGTTTGGGGGGCCGGGGTTTCACTGAAGCTTTCTTT. Its translation: CASSLSLGGRGFTEAFF.

This clonotype came up once. The chain employs TRBV18 and TRBJ1-2; 8 bases fit TRBD1. Germline V CDR1 and CDR2: KGHSH, LQKENI. J gave up 4 bases and V 3 bases, and 13 bases lay outside the gene matches. This CDR3 is 17 amino acids long. CDR3 sequence (DNA): TGTGCCAGCTCACCTCTTTCTCGGACAGGGAGCGCCTATGGCTACACCTTC. Translated, it gives CASSPLSRTGSAYGYTF. Using reference TRBV18 and TRBJ1-2 for the parts outside the CDR3, the full variable domain is NAGVMQNPRHLVRRRGQEARLRCSPMKGHSHVYWYRQLPEEGLKFMVYLQKENIIDESGMPKERFSAEFPKEGPSILRIQQVVRGDSAAYFCASSPLSRTGSAYGYTFGSGTRLTVV.

The rearrangement joins TRBV2 to TRBJ2-2; D is undetermined. V dropped 4 bases and J dropped 1 base, with 10 bases sitting between them. The CDR3 is 15 residues long. Germline-derived CDR1 and CDR2 are SNHLY and FYNNEI. The CDR3 protein is CASSGKGRNTGELFF. CDR3 sequence (DNA): TGTGCCAGCAGTGGAAAAGGCAGGAACACCGGGGAGCTGTTTTTT. Full variable domain (missing parts from reference TRBV2 and TRBJ2-2): EPEVTQTPSHQVTQMGQEVILRCVPISNHLYFYWYRQILGQKVEFLVSFYNNEISEKSEIFDDQFSVERPDGSNFTLKIRSTKLEDSAMYFCASSGKGRNTGELFFGEGSRLTVL.

V is TRBV6-5 and J is TRBJ1-5, with a weak D call TRBD1 (5 bases). This CDR3 contains 19 residues. With 3 bases removed from V and 6 bases from J, the gap between germline ends came to 27 bases. CDR1 and CDR2 from the germline V gene are MNHEY and SVGAGI. CDR3 bases: TGTGCCAGCAGTTATCCCCCGGGGGAGGGGACGCCGTCGTTTCAGCCCCAGCATTTT. Protein product: CASSYPPGEGTPSFQPQHF.

The rearrangement links TRBV7-6 to TRBJ2-1; TRBD1 aligns across 11 bases. Per the germline V gene, CDR1 is SGHVS and CDR2 is FNYEAQ. V shed 5 bases, J shed 6 bases, and the junction held 6 bases outside the gene matches. This CDR3 is built from 15 residues. The CDR3, as DNA: TGTGCCAGCAGCAGGACAGGGGGCGTGGGCAATGAGCAGTTCTTC. It codes for CASSRTGGVGNEQFF.

The J gene is TRBJ1-2, the V gene TRBV12-3 or TRBV12-4, with D perhaps TRBD1 (6 bases). The V gene lost 3 bases and the J gene lost 7 bases, with 9 bases spanning the gap. This CDR3 spans 12 amino acids. CDR3 DNA sequence: TGTGCCAGCAGTTTCGTACAGGGTGGCTACACCTTC. It specifies CASSFVQGGYTF.

The rearrangement joins TRBV6-1 to TRBJ2-2; D gene ambiguous. The CDR3 has 14 amino acids. V shed 7 bases and J shed 2 bases, with 11 bases lying between them. CDR1 MNHNS and CDR2 SASEGT come from the germline V gene. The CDR3 here is CASTVFGNTGELFF. CDR3 DNA: TGTGCCAGCACGGTTTTTGGAAACACCGGGGAGCTGTTTTTT.

This clonotype was detected only a few times. This chain uses TRBV10-3 with TRBJ2-5; D is perhaps TRBD1 (6 bases). V dropped 4 bases and J dropped 5 bases, with 14 bases sitting between them. This CDR3 contains 14 residues. Germline loops: CDR1 ENHRY, CDR2 SYGVKD. This chain's CDR3 is CAISGASGVETQYF. CDR3 sequence (DNA): TGTGCCATCAGTGGGGCGTCAGGGGTGGAGACCCAGTACTTC.

V is TRBV5-6 and J is TRBJ1-5; D is uncertain. The CDR3 length is 13 residues. The ends were cut back, 1 base at V and 2 bases at J, with 4 bases in the middle. The germline CDR1 and CDR2 sequences are SGHDT and YYEEEE. CDR3 in amino acids: CASSLFGNQPQHF. CDR3 coding DNA: TGTGCCAGCAGCTTGTTTGGCAATCAGCCCCAGCATTTT.

The chain uses TRBV12-3 or TRBV12-4 and TRBJ2-3; 10 positions agree with TRBD2. The CDR3 has 17 amino acids. V lost 3 bases and J lost 3; bases outside the gene matches: 9. CDR3 nucleotide sequence: TGTGCCAGCAGTTTGATCCAACTAGCGGGGTGGACAGATACGCAGTATTTT. Translated, it gives CASSLIQLAGWTDTQYF.

This clonotype was observed a handful of times. This sequence joins TRBV20-1 and TRBJ2-1, with 7 bases fitting TRBD2. The CDR3 loop spans 15 amino acids. V lost 7 bases to trimming and J lost 2 bases; unmatched junction nucleotides: 11. The germline CDR1 and CDR2 sequences are DFQATT and SNEGSKA (reference sequence). The CDR3 region is CSVRRAGRTYNEQFF. CDR3 in DNA: TGCAGTGTCCGCCGAGCGGGGCGTACCTACAATGAGCAGTTCTTC.

The chain combines TRBV20-1 with TRBJ1-1; D gene ambiguous. CDR3 length equals 16 residues. V was pared by 0 bases and J by 1 base, with 15 bases between. Germline CDR1 is DFQATT and CDR2 is SNEGSKA (reference sequence). CDR3 residues: CSARDQAVEWNTEAFF. In nucleotides, the CDR3 is TGCAGTGCTAGAGATCAGGCAGTGGAGTGGAACACTGAAGCTTTCTTT.

The chain couples TRBV10-3 to TRBJ2-3; 12 nucleotides agree with TRBD2. The V and J ends lost 6 bases and 2 bases, in that order; junction bases with no gene match: 6. There are 16 residues in the CDR3. CDR1 is ENHRY and CDR2 is SYGVKD in the germline V gene. The CDR3 DNA is TGTGCCATCAGGGCCGGACTAGCGGGAATCACAGATACGCAGTATTTT. As protein: CAIRAGLAGITDTQYF.

The chain couples TRBV20-1 to TRBJ1-1; 9 bases align to TRBD1. Looked up from germline, CDR1 is DFQATT and CDR2 is SNEGSKA (reference sequence). Trimming removed 6 bases from V and 1 base from J; junction bases left unmatched: 3. This CDR3 spans 13 amino acids. For the CDR3, the DNA is TGCAGTGCAGCGGGACAGGGGAACACTGAAGCTTTCTTT. This translates into CSAAGQGNTEAFF.